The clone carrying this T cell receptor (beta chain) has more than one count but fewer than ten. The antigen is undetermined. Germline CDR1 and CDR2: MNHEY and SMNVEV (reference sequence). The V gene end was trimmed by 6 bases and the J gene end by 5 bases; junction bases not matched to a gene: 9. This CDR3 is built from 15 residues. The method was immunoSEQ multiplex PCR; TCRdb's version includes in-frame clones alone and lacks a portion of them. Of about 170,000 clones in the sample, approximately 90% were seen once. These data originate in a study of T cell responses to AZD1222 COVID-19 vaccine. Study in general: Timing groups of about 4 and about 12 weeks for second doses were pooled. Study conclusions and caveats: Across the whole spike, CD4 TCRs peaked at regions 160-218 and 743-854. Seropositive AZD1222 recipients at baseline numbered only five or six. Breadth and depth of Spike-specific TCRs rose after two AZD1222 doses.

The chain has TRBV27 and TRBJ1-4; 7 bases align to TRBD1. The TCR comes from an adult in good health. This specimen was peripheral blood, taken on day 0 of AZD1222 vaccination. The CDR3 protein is CASRTSGGPNEKLFF. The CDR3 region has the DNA TGTGCCAGCAGGACCTCAGGGGGTCCCAATGAAAAACTGTTTTTT.